This T cell receptor (beta chain) comes out of a study of radiotherapy plus CTLA-4 blockade in lung cancer. Study-wide results and caveats: Tumor-derived TCR clones expanded in blood after radiotherapy plus ipilimumab.

Germline CDR1 is SNHLY and CDR2 is FYNNEI. Trimming left V 1 base short and J 6 bases short, with 18 bases between. The CDR3 sequence is 16 residues long. Clones were sequenced by immunoSEQ multiplex PCR, and TCRdb holds only the in-frame ones, with some missing. The repertoire holds roughly 45,000 clones, with about 67% as singletons. The study gave focal radiation plus ipilimumab CTLA-4 blockade to patients with chemo-refractory metastatic non-small-cell lung cancer. With respect to this clone: The target antigen is unknown.

The chain carries TRBV2 and TRBJ1-2; possibly TRBD1 for D (6 bases). Sequences were derived from peripheral blood, sampled from a patient treated with radiotherapy plus ipilimumab. The sequence came from a human donor with non-small cell lung cancer who had a partial response to radiotherapy plus ipilimumab. CDR3: CASSEEGPPGVNGYTF. CDR3 DNA sequence: TGTGCCAGCAGTGAAGAAGGGCCGCCAGGGGTTAATGGCTACACCTTC. The full variable domain, rest sourced from reference TRBV2 and TRBJ1-2, is EPEVTQTPSHQVTQMGQEVILRCVPISNHLYFYWYRQILGQKVEFLVSFYNNEISEKSEIFDDQFSVERPDGSNFTLKIRSTKLEDSAMYFCASSEEGPPGVNGYTFGSGTRLTVV.